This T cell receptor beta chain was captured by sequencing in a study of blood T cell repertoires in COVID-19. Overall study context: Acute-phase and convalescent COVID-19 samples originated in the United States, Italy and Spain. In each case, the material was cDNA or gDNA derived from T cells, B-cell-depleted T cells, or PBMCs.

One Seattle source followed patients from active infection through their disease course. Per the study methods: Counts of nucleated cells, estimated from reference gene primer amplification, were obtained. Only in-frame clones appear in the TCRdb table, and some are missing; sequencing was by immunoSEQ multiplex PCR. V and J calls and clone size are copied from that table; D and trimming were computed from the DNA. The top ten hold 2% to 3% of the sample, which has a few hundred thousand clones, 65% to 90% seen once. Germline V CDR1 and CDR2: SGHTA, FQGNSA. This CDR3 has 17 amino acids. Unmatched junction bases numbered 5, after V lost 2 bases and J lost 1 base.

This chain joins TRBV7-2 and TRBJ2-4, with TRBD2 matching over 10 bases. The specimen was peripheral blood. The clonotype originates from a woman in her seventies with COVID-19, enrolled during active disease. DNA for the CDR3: TGTGCCAGCAGCTTATGGAGCGGGGGGGTTGCCAAAAACATTCAGTACTTC. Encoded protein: CASSLWSGGVAKNIQYF.